The following is a T cell receptor beta chain sequence with its context. The data belong to a study of blood T cell repertoires in COVID-19. The wider study: Spain, Italy and the United States supplied samples that represented acute and convalescent COVID-19. From T cells, B-cell-depleted T cells, or PBMCs came the material, which was cDNA or gDNA.

Per the original data handling: Amplifying reference gene primers gave estimates of nucleated cell counts. Generated by immunoSEQ multiplex PCR, the TCRdb table keeps only in-frame clones and is missing some. D and trimming were read from the DNA, whereas the V and J calls and clone size are those reported in that table. The repertoire consists of 150,000 or so clones, with 81% occurring once and the leading ten covering about 5.7%. Those enrolled, adults aged roughly 18 to 90 years, came from 20 to 25 US areas. The TCR comes from a woman in her 40s with acute COVID-19. Sequencing was carried out using PBMCs or T cells enriched from blood (not recorded which).

For the CDR3, the DNA is TGTGCCAGCAGCGTAGGAGCGGGAGGGCCCGGGGATACGCAGTATTTT. Encoded protein: CASSVGAGGPGDTQYF. This chain links TRBV9 with TRBJ2-3, with 10 bases matching TRBD2. Germline CDR1 SGDLS, CDR2 YYNGEE. The J segment lost 6 bases and the V segment lost 0 bases, leaving 7 bases of the junction unmatched. The CDR3 has 16 residues. The full variable domain, completed using reference TRBV9 and TRBJ2-3, is DSGVTQTPKHLITATGQRVTLRCSPRSGDLSVYWYQQSLDQGLQFLIQYYNGEERAKGNILERFSAQQFPDLHSELNLSSLELGDSALYFCASSVGAGGPGDTQYFGPGTRLTVL.